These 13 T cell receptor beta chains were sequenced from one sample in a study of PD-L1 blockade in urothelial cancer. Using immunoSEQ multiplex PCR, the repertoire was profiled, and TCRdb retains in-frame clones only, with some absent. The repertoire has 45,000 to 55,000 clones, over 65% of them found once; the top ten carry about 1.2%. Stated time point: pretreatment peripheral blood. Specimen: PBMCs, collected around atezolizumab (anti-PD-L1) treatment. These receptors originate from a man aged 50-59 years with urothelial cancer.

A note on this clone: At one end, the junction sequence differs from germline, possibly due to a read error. The CDR3 region is CASSFEPGAGANVLTF. CDR3 DNA: TGTGCTAGCAGCTTCGAACCTGGAGCCGGGGCCAACGTCCTGACTTTC. The rearrangement links TRBV7-7 to TRBJ2-6; D is uncertain. The CDR3 is 16 residues long. Germline V CDR1 and CDR2: SSHAT, FNYEAQ (reference sequence).

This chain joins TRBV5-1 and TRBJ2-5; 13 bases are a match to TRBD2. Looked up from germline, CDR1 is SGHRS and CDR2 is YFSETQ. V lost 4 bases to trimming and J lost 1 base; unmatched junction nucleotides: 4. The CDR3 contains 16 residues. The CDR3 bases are TGCGCCAGCAGCCCGTGGACTAGCGGGGGCCAAGAGACCCAGTACTTC. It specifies CASSPWTSGGQETQYF.

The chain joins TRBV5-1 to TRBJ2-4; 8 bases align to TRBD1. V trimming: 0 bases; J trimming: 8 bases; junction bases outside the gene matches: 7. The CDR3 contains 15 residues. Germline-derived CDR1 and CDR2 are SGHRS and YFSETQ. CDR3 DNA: TGCGCCAGCAGCTTGGCGGGACAGGTGGGGGACATTCAGTACTTC. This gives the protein CASSLAGQVGDIQYF.

The CDR3 region has the DNA TGCGCCAGCAGCTTGGGGCTAGCGGCCTACAATGAGCAGTTCTTC. Amino acids: CASSLGLAAYNEQFF. V is TRBV5-1 and J is TRBJ2-1; TRBD2 matches at 7 bases. Germline CDR1 is SGHRS and CDR2 is YFSETQ. Germline trimming cut 0 bases from V and 2 bases from J; bases unmatched to any gene: 2. The CDR3 contains 15 residues.

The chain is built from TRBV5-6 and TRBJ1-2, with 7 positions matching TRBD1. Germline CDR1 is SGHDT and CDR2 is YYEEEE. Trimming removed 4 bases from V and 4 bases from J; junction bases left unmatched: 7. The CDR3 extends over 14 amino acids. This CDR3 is CASSRDRTIYGYTF. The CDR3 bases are TGTGCCAGCAGCCGGGACAGAACCATCTATGGCTACACCTTC. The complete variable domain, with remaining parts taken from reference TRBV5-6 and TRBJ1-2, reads DAGVTQSPTHLIKTRGQQVTLRCSPKSGHDTVSWYQQALGQGPQFIFQYYEEEERQRGNFPDRFSGHQFPNYSSELNVNALLLGDSALYLCASSRDRTIYGYTFGSGTRLTVV.

For the CDR3, the DNA is TGTGCCAGCAATATAGCGGGAGGGCTGGAGACCCAGTACTTC. The encoded protein is CASNIAGGLETQYF. The genes are TRBV2 and TRBJ2-5, with 11 bases lining up with TRBD2. The length of the CDR3 is 14 residues. V lost 7 bases and J lost 5; bases outside the gene matches: 6. From germline, CDR1 is SNHLY and CDR2 FYNNEI.

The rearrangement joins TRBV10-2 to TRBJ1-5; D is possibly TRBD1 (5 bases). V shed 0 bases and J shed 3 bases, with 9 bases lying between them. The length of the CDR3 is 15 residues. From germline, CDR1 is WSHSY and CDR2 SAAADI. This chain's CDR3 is CASSESDRFNQPQHF. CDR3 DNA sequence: TGCGCCAGCAGTGAGTCCGACAGATTCAATCAGCCCCAGCATTTT.

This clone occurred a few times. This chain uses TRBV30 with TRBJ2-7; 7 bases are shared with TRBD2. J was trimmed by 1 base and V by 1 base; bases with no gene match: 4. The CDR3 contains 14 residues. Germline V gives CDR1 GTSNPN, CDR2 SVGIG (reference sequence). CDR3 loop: CAWSAGGGSYEQYF. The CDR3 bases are TGTGCCTGGAGTGCTGGGGGGGGTTCCTACGAGCAGTACTTC.

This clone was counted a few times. The CDR3 sequence is CASSEKGGEGSPLHF. The CDR3 coding sequence is TGTGCCAGCAGTGAGAAAGGGGGCGAAGGATCACCCCTCCACTTT. The chain joins TRBV2 to TRBJ1-6, with 7 bases identical to TRBD1. Trimming at V came to 3 bases and at J to 10 bases, leaving 9 bases not matched to a gene. CDR1 and CDR2 from the germline V gene are SNHLY and FYNNEI. The CDR3 has 15 amino acids.

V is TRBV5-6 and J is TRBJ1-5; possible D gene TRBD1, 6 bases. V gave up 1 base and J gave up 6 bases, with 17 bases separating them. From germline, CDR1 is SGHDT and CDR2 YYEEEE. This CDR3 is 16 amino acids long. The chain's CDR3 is CASSLLAGAAGQPQHF. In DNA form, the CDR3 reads TGTGCCAGCAGCTTGTTGGCAGGGGCTGCGGGTCAGCCCCAGCATTTT.

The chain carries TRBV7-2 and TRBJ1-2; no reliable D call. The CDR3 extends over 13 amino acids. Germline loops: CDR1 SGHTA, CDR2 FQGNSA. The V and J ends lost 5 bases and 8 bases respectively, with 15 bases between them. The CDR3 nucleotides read TGTGCCAGCAGCCCGGCGGTCTCGGTAGGCTACACCTTC. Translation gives CASSPAVSVGYTF.

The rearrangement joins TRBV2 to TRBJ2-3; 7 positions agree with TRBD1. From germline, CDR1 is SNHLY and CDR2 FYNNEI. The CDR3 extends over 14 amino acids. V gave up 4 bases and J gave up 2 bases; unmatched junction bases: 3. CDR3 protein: CASSGDSHTDTQYF. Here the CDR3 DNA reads TGTGCCAGCAGTGGGGACAGCCACACAGATACGCAGTATTTT. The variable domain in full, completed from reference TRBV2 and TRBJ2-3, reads EPEVTQTPSHQVTQMGQEVILRCVPISNHLYFYWYRQILGQKVEFLVSFYNNEISEKSEIFDDQFSVERPDGSNFTLKIRSTKLEDSAMYFCASSGDSHTDTQYFGPGTRLTVL.

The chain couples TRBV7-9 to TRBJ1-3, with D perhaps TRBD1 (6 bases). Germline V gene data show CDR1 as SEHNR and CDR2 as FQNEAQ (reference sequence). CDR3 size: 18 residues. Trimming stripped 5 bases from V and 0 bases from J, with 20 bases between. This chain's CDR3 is CASSPLVVRDNSGNTIYF. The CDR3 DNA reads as TGTGCCAGCAGCCCATTGGTGGTCCGGGACAACTCTGGAAACACCATATATTTT.